Listed below are T cell receptor beta chains from one sample, sequenced in a study of T cells after yellow fever vaccination. TCRdb redid the calling of the 5' RACE reads with MiXCR, one entry per CDR3 protein. This table holds over 85,000 distinct CDR3 sequences, more than 7.5% found once. The sample in question was CD8+ T cells not binding an NS4B(214-222) dextramer, sorted from PBMCs, obtained about 2 weeks after the first yellow fever vaccination. The receptors originated from a young man who received the YFV17D yellow fever vaccine. Both conserved end residues are part of each CDR3. A D gene is named only where the DNA matches it firmly. A row's size may be missing; if present it is once, few, many or a size class.

v_gene,d_gene,j_gene,abundance,CDR3nt,CDR3aa
TRBV27,.,TRBJ1-5,few,TGTGCCAGCAGTTTAGGAGAGAGTTGGCCCCAGCATTTT,CASSLGESWPQHF
TRBV4-3,.,TRBJ2-3,.,TGCGCCAGCAGCCAAGATGGGGGCAGAGATACGCAGTATTTT,CASSQDGGRDTQYF
TRBV2,.,TRBJ1-2,.,TGTGCCAGCAGTGAATTAAGTTCCAGTGCTAACTATGGCTACACCTTC,CASSELSSSANYGYTF
TRBV29-1,TRBD1,TRBJ2-3,.,TGCAGCGCACGAGGGGGCCCGAGGGCAGATACGCAGTATTTT,CSARGGPRADTQYF
TRBV9,.,TRBJ1-1,few,TGTGCCAGCAGCGAGGGTGGGGGGACTGAAGCTTTCTTT,CASSEGGGTEAFF
TRBV29-1,.,TRBJ2-2,few,TGCAGCGTTGAAGATCTAGGAACAGGGAGCGCAGACGGGGAGCTGTTTTTT,CSVEDLGTGSADGELFF
TRBV12-3/TRBV12-4,TRBD1,TRBJ1-2,few,TGTGCCAGCAGTTTCGGGACAGGGGGCGATGGCTACACCTTC,CASSFGTGGDGYTF
TRBV7-3,.,TRBJ2-3,.,TGTGCCAGCAGCTTAATTGGAGGCACAGATACGCAGTATTTT,CASSLIGGTDTQYF
TRBV20-1,.,TRBJ2-7,.,TGCAGTGCTACTCAACTTTTAGAGCAGTACTTC,CSATQLLEQYF
TRBV4-3,.,TRBJ1-1,.,TGCGCCAGCAGCCAAAGGACAGCGTTGAACACTGAAGCTTTCTTT,CASSQRTALNTEAFF
TRBV20-1,.,TRBJ2-1,.,TGCAGTGCTCCCCGGGGGAAGAGCTCCTACAATGAGCAGTTCTTC,CSAPRGKSSYNEQFF
TRBV6-5,.,TRBJ1-1,.,TGTGCCAGCAGAAACCAGGTTGAAGCTTTCTTT,CASRNQVEAFF
TRBV7-3,.,TRBJ2-7,few,TGTGCCAGCAGCTTATATCCAGGGAGCTCCTACGAGCAGTACTTC,CASSLYPGSSYEQYF
TRBV4-2,TRBD2,TRBJ2-1,few,TGTGCCAGCAGCCAAGAACCTAGCGGGGTAGGCTACAATGAGCAGTTCTTC,CASSQEPSGVGYNEQFF
TRBV13,.,TRBJ2-2,.,TGTGCCAGCAGCTTTGGGACAATGAACACCGGGGAGCTGTTTTTT,CASSFGTMNTGELFF
TRBV29-1,.,TRBJ1-1,few,TGCAGCACCTTTCACAGGAACACTGAAGCTTTCTTT,CSTFHRNTEAFF
TRBV12-3/TRBV12-4,.,TRBJ1-1,many,TGTGCCAGCACCAGGGGCCTGGAAGCTTTCTTT,CASTRGLEAFF
TRBV7-3,.,TRBJ2-1,few,TGTGCCAGCAGCCGACAGGCCGGCTCCTACAATGAGCAGTTCTTC,CASSRQAGSYNEQFF
TRBV7-2,.,TRBJ2-7,many,TGTGCCAGCAGCCTCCCCTCGGGAGCCAACGAGCAGTACTTC,CASSLPSGANEQYF
TRBV11-2,.,TRBJ2-5,.,TGTGCCAGCAGCCTCTACTGGGGAGAGACCCAGTACTTC,CASSLYWGETQYF